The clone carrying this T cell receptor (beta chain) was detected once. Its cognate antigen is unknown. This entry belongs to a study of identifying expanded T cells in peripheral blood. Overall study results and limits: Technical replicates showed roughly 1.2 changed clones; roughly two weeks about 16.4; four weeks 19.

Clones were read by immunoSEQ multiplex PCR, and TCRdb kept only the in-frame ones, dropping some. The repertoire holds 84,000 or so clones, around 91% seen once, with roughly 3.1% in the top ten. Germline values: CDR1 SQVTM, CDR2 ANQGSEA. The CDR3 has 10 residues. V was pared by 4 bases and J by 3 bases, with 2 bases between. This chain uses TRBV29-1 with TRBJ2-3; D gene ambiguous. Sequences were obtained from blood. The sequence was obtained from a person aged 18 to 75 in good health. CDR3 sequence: CSVGTDTQYF. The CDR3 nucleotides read TGCAGCGTTGGTACAGATACGCAGTATTTT.